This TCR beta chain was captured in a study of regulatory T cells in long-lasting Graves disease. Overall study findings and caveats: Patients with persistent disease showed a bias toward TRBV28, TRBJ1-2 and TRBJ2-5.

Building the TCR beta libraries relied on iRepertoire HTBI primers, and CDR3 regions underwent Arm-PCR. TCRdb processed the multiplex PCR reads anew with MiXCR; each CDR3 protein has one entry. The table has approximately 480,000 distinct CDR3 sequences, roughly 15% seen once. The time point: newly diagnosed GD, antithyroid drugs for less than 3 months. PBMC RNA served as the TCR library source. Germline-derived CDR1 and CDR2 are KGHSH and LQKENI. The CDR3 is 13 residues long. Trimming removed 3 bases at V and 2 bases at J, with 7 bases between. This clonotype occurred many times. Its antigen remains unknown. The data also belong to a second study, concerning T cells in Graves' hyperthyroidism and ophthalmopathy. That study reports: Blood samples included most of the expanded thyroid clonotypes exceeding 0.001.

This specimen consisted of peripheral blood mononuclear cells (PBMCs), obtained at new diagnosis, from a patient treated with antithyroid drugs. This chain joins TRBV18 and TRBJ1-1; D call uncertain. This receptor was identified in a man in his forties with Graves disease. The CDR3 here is CASSPGINTEAFF. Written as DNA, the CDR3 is TGTGCCAGCTCACCGGGTATAAACACTGAAGCTTTCTTT.